A selection of T cell receptor beta chains follows, all from one sample in a study of cytomegalovirus exposure and HLA in healthy donors. Libraries were prepared by immunoSEQ multiplex PCR; TCRdb keeps only in-frame clonotypes and omits some of them. The data hold around 220,000 clones, with around 75% observed a single time. Specimen: PBMCs. The receptors come from a woman in her 30s in good health and CMV-seronegative. Both conserved end residues are part of each CDR3. Each record gives: clone size, D gene, J gene, V gene, CDR3 protein, CDR3 DNA. The D gene is left open where the match is weak. Size is stated for part of the rows, as once, few or many counts, or as a class when the clone is expanded.

>.|.|TRBJ2-5|TRBV6-5
CATYNRAGTQYF
TGTGCCACGTACAACAGGGCAGGGACCCAGTACTTC
>.|.|TRBJ1-1|TRBV18
CASSQTDKNTEAFF
TGTGCCAGCTCACAAACAGATAAGAACACTGAAGCTTTCTTT
>.|.|TRBJ1-3|TRBV7-6
CASSFVPAQASGNTIYF
TGTGCCAGCAGCTTTGTCCCGGCACAGGCCTCTGGAAACACCATATATTTT
>.|TRBD1|TRBJ1-2|TRBV5-4
CASSRRLGQEGYGYTF
TGCGCCAGCAGCCGCAGATTGGGACAGGAGGGTTATGGCTACACCTTC
>.|.|TRBJ1-5|TRBV4-3
CASSQEGRVNQPQHF
TGCGCCAGCAGCCAAGAAGGGAGGGTTAATCAGCCCCAGCATTTT
>.|.|TRBJ2-2|TRBV4-1
CASSLGEVRLVTGELFF
TGCGCCAGCAGCCTCGGAGAAGTAAGACTAGTCACCGGGGAGCTGTTTTTT
>.|.|TRBJ1-2|TRBV5-1
CASTLHGAHNYGYTF
TGCGCCAGCACCTTGCATGGAGCCCATAACTATGGCTACACCTTC
>.|.|TRBJ1-6|TRBV30
CAWSVQSSYNSPLHF
TGTGCCTGGAGTGTACAGAGCTCCTATAATTCACCCCTCCACTTT
>.|.|TRBJ1-1|TRBV5-1
CASSPREGKRGWTEAFF
TGCGCCAGCAGCCCCCGTGAAGGGAAAAGGGGTTGGACTGAAGCTTTCTTT
>.|TRBD1|TRBJ1-2|TRBV6-1
CASSDWTGDSF
TGTGCCAGCAGTGACTGGACAGGGGACTCTTTC
>.|TRBD2|TRBJ2-1|TRBV14
CASSQLGGVYNEQFF
TGTGCCAGCAGCCAACTCGGGGGGGTCTACAATGAGCAGTTCTTC
>.|TRBD2|TRBJ2-2|TRBV9
CASRRESGTGELFF
TGTGCCAGCAGGCGGGAGTCCGGCACCGGGGAGCTGTTTTTT
>once|.|TRBJ1-5|TRBV27
CASSLSGEGQPQHF
TGTGCCAGCAGTTTATCAGGTGAGGGTCAGCCCCAGCATTTT
>.|TRBD1|TRBJ2-7|TRBV5-1
CASSLVGGEDEQYF
TGCGCCAGCAGCTTGGTAGGGGGCGAAGACGAGCAGTACTTC
>.|.|TRBJ2-3|TRBV5-6
CASSLVKGQTRSTDTQYF
TGTGCCAGCAGCTTGGTTAAGGGACAGACTAGGAGCACAGATACGCAGTATTTT
>.|.|TRBJ1-1|TRBV6-6
CATGRGTTEAFF
TGTGCCACCGGGAGGGGTACCACTGAAGCTTTCTTT
>.|.|TRBJ2-1|TRBV30
CAWNGASYNEQFF
TGTGCCTGGAATGGGGCGTCCTACAATGAGCAGTTCTTC
>.|.|TRBJ2-3|TRBV4-1
CASSQDSLGIADTQYF
TGCGCCAGCAGCCAAGATTCACTAGGAATCGCAGATACGCAGTATTTT
>few|.|TRBJ2-2|TRBV4-2
CASSLMMRTGELFF
TGTGCCAGCAGCTTAATGATGAGAACCGGGGAGCTGTTTTTT
>.|TRBD1|TRBJ1-6|TRBV19
CASSIAGTGTSPLHF
TGTGCCAGTAGTATAGCCGGGACAGGGACTTCACCCCTCCACTTT
>.|TRBD2|TRBJ2-1|TRBV4-2
CASSPEATGTNLHEQFF
TGTGCCAGCAGCCCGGAAGCTACCGGGACTAATCTTCATGAGCAGTTCTTC
>once|TRBD1|TRBJ2-7|TRBV5-6
CASSHRGTGKGEQYF
TGTGCCAGCAGCCACCGCGGGACAGGGAAAGGCGAGCAGTACTTC
>.|TRBD1|TRBJ1-6|TRBV5-1
CASSLVPGGDSPLHF
TGCGCCAGCAGCTTGGTCCCAGGGGGAGACTCACCCCTCCACTTT
>.|.|TRBJ1-1|TRBV4-1
CASSPLFGDTEAFF
TGCGCCAGCAGCCCCCTATTCGGGGACACTGAAGCTTTCTTT
>few|.|TRBJ1-5|TRBV7-9
CASSLYLQPQHF
TGTGCCAGCAGCTTGTATCTTCAGCCCCAGCATTTT
>.|.|TRBJ1-1|TRBV9
CASSVIGETEAFF
TGTGCCAGCAGCGTCATCGGGGAAACTGAAGCTTTCTTT
>.|.|TRBJ1-4|TRBV18
CASSLYGGTNEKLFF
TGTGCCAGCTCACTCTACGGGGGAACTAATGAAAAACTGTTTTTT
>few|.|TRBJ2-3|TRBV4-2
CASSQDSLWAGPDTQYF
TGTGCCAGCAGCCAAGATTCCCTATGGGCAGGCCCAGATACGCAGTATTTT
>.|.|TRBJ1-2|TRBV5-1
CASSSDGGAYGYTF
TGCGCCAGCTCCTCCGATGGGGGGGCCTATGGCTACACCTTC
>.|.|TRBJ2-2|TRBV9
CASNYGGTGELLF
TGTGCCAGCAATTATGGAGGGACCGGGGAGCTGCTTTTT
>once|TRBD2|TRBJ2-2|TRBV15
CATSSAPTSGGAWDTGELFF
TGTGCCACCAGCAGTGCTCCGACTAGCGGGGGGGCCTGGGACACCGGGGAGCTGTTTTTT
>.|.|TRBJ1-1|TRBV6-5
CASSASVTGNTEAFF
TGTGCCAGCAGTGCCTCGGTGACAGGTAACACTGAAGCTTTCTTT
>.|.|TRBJ2-5|TRBV18
CASSGRQGREETQYF
TGTGCCAGCTCAGGACGACAGGGGCGGGAGGAGACCCAGTACTTC
>.|.|TRBJ1-2|TRBV10-3
CAIHQGFANYGYTF
TGTGCCATCCATCAGGGGTTCGCTAACTATGGCTACACCTTC
>.|.|TRBJ2-2|TRBV7-3
CASSFSPSANTGELFF
TGTGCCAGCAGCTTCTCCCCCAGCGCGAACACCGGGGAGCTGTTTTTT
>once|TRBD1|TRBJ1-2|TRBV6-6
CASSQGARSYGYTF
TGTGCCAGCAGCCAGGGGGCGCGTTCCTATGGCTACACCTTC
>.|.|TRBJ1-2|TRBV15
CATSTHSGHLNYGYTF
TGTGCCACCAGCACTCACTCAGGACACCTGAACTATGGCTACACCTTC
>once|.|TRBJ1-1|TRBV5-4
CASTGGPNTEAFF
TGTGCCAGCACGGGAGGGCCGAACACTGAAGCTTTCTTT
>once|TRBD1|TRBJ1-2|TRBV5-1
CASSVDRDYGYTF
TGCGCCAGCAGCGTGGACAGGGACTATGGCTACACCTTC
>.|.|TRBJ1-2|TRBV9
CASSAPGGYGYTF
TGTGCCAGCAGCGCCCCGGGGGGGTATGGCTACACCTTC
>.|TRBD2|TRBJ2-3|TRBV5-4
CASSKQLAGFTDTQYF
TGTGCCAGCAGCAAGCAACTAGCGGGGTTCACAGATACGCAGTATTTT
>few|TRBD2|TRBJ2-4|TRBV6-1
CASSPVITGGAGYF
TGTGCCAGCAGCCCCGTTATTACGGGGGGGGCCGGGTACTTC
>.|.|TRBJ2-7|TRBV30
CAWSYRSGEQYF
TGTGCCTGGAGTTACAGGTCCGGCGAGCAGTACTTC
>once|.|TRBJ2-6|TRBV15
CATSSSSGSGSGANVLTF
TGTGCCACCAGCAGTTCGAGCGGGTCTGGCTCTGGGGCCAACGTCCTGACTTTC
>.|TRBD1|TRBJ1-2|TRBV9
CASGGTGSVSYTF
TGTGCCAGTGGGGGGACAGGGAGTGTGAGCTACACCTTC
>.|TRBD2|TRBJ2-3|TRBV18
CASSPYGGNTDTQYF
TGTGCCAGCTCACCTTACGGGGGGAACACAGATACGCAGTATTTT
>.|TRBD2|TRBJ2-2|TRBV7-9
CSSSLDGVVGGGTGELFF
TGTTCCAGCAGCCTCGATGGGGTGGTGGGGGGGGGAACCGGGGAGCTGTTTTTT
>.|.|TRBJ1-2|TRBV25-1
CASSVLDNYGYTF
TGTGCCAGCAGTGTGTTAGATAACTATGGCTACACCTTC
>.|.|TRBJ1-2|TRBV5-5
CASSSLNWGRNYGYTF
TGTGCCAGCAGCTCCTTAAATTGGGGGAGGAACTATGGCTACACCTTC
>.|TRBD1|TRBJ2-2|TRBV27
CASRRQGWNTGELFF
TGTGCCAGCAGACGACAGGGTTGGAACACCGGGGAGCTGTTTTTT
>.|.|TRBJ1-5|TRBV2
CASSPGGISNQPQHF
TGTGCCAGCAGCCCGGGGGGGATTAGCAATCAGCCCCAGCATTTT
>.|.|TRBJ1-1|TRBV5-7
CASTGEAHFTEAFF
TGTGCCAGCACCGGCGAGGCGCATTTCACTGAAGCTTTCTTT
>.|TRBD2|TRBJ2-3|TRBV29-1
CSVTLAGAADTQYF
TGCAGCGTTACCTTAGCGGGGGCGGCAGATACGCAGTATTTT
>.|.|TRBJ1-3|TRBV30
CAWSVAGYRDFSGNTIYF
TGTGCCTGGAGTGTGGCCGGGTATAGAGACTTCTCTGGAAACACCATATATTTT
>.|TRBD2|TRBJ2-7|TRBV7-9
CASRGGTSYEQYF
TGTGCCAGTAGGGGAGGGACTTCCTACGAGCAGTACTTC
>once|.|TRBJ2-2|TRBV5-1
CASSSSPGHNTGELFF
TGCGCCAGCAGCTCATCCCCGGGACATAACACCGGGGAGCTGTTTTTT
>.|.|TRBJ1-1|TRBV6-6
CASSYGGGTEAFF
TGTGCCAGCAGTTACGGCGGGGGCACTGAAGCTTTCTTT
>.|TRBD2|TRBJ2-7|TRBV5-4
CASSHTGGASGSYEQYF
TGTGCCAGCAGCCACACCGGGGGTGCTAGCGGCTCCTACGAGCAGTACTTC